This T cell receptor (beta chain) was recorded in a study of T cells in Graves' hyperthyroidism and ophthalmopathy (dated by TCRdb to about 2019). Background for the entire study: Peripheral blood samples were taken at the time of initial diagnosis, prior to any treatment. TCR V-J signatures able to tell the groups apart were searched for in a discovery cohort of some 100 patients, of whom 40 to 45 had Graves' ophthalmopathy and roughly 59 had stable Graves' hyperthyroidism. Prospective prediction of ophthalmopathy was tested in an independent validation cohort consisting of roughly 20 hyperthyroidism patients and approximately 16 patients who later progressed to ophthalmopathy. The roughly 94 discovery patients were randomly divided into training and test sets at a 7:3 ratio. In addition, the study compared T-cell repertoires in thyroid tissue and in blood from 6 or 7 Graves' hyperthyroidism patients. Once sampling was done, hyperthyroidism patients were given methimazole at a starting dose of 30 mg daily, whereas ophthalmopathy patients were given high-dose intravenous methylprednisolone. TCR Vbeta CDR3 sequencing of 135 peripheral blood samples (43 ophthalmopathy, 75 or so hyperthyroidism and some 17 progressor patients) is reported in the paper.

Overall study outcomes, separate from this receptor: Ophthalmopathy was separated from stable hyperthyroidism by a 13 V-J signature model, with around 90% sensitivity and approximately 84% specificity obtained in cross-validation and 80%/75% obtained in testing. Most expanded thyroid clonotypes (frequency above 0.001) were also detected in blood, a finding suggesting that blood repertoires may reflect thyroid immune responses. Sample size was not statistically predetermined, and blinding of investigators to group allocation was not performed. In validation, progression to ophthalmopathy was predicted by the model with nearly 71% sensitivity and under 85% specificity, a median of around 6.5 months before onset.

This clonotype has ten or more counts. It has no known antigen specificity. Base qualities are not provided; no much larger clone lies one nucleotide away. Amplification of TCR beta CDR3 regions was carried out from RNA transcripts. A first-round RT-PCR of the TCR CDR3 used the HTBI primer set with the Qiagen OneStep RT-PCR kit. A second multiplex PCR round built the libraries, followed by size selection and purification. The libraries were sequenced on an Illumina HiSeq2000 using paired-end 100 bp reads. Per the source publication's procedure: SOAPnuke was used to process the raw data, removing reads that contained adapters or uncalled bases, had a mean Phred below 15, or lacked an exact match to the constant primer or identifier. High-quality paired reads were merged with COPE v1.2.5, and unique nucleotide sequences were defined as clonotypes. Clonotypes were aligned to IMGT TRBV, TRBD and TRBJ reference segments using MiTCR v1.1. The analysis was restricted to V-J combinations with a frequency above 0.0001, which together covered 99% to 99.2% of the repertoires. The TCS score was defined as F50 (clonal expansion) divided by E x V (chaos), with BLOSUM62-based TCRdist calculated between CDR3 peptides within each V-J. Welch's t-statistics and random forest reduced some 510 V-J features to roughly 13, which were used in a naive Bayes classifier (R e1071). The raw public data were reprocessed by TCRdb itself: fastp quality trimming at Q25, MiXCR clonotype calling, in-frame beta chains only. Each record represents a unique CDR3 protein, reported with the most common genes and DNA among its rows. For this entry, the V and J calls and clone size follow TCRdb and not the study's own pipeline. The sample profile shows 550,000 to 600,000 distinct CDR3 sequences; approximately 15% of them were found once. 7% to 9% of the sample comes from the top ten.

In the ophthalmopathy patients, disease was moderately to severely active, with a Clinical Activity Score of 3 or more, a NOSPECS grade of 4 or more, and a duration of less than 3 months. Patients with uncontrolled infections, other autoimmune diseases, pregnancy or lactation were excluded. Diagnoses were established on the basis of clinical symptoms, serum thyroxine and TRAb, thyroid ultrasound, and orbital computed tomography. PBMCs were isolated from roughly 10 ml of fresh peripheral blood by Ficoll-Paque density gradient centrifugation. Trizol reagent was used to extract total RNA, and RNA quality was then checked on an Agilent 2100 Bioanalyzer. What was sequenced was blood. The sequence derives from a woman between 18 and 29 years old with Graves' ophthalmopathy.

CDR3 protein: CASSYLPGSLYNEQFF. The nucleotide sequence is TGTGCCAGCAGCTATCTCCCCGGGTCATTATACAATGAGCAGTTCTTC. The sequence joins TRBV7-9 to TRBJ2-1, with no reliable assignment of the D segment. The CDR3 holds 16 amino acids from the cysteine to the phenylalanine. Solely the CDR3 DNA is kept, with 48 bases framed from the first base. Deletion took 4 bases off V and 4 bases off J, with a span of 17 bases between the germline ends. CDR1 and CDR2 (SEHNR, FQNEAQ) derive from the germline V gene (reference sequence).